Presented here are 2 T cell receptor beta chains from one specimen sequenced in a study of cytomegalovirus exposure and HLA in healthy donors. The assay was immunoSEQ multiplex PCR, and TCRdb's table has in-frame clones only and misses some. Here the sample spans about 63,000 clones, roughly nine tenths being singletons. Material: PBMCs. These receptors were obtained from a woman aged 18-29 years in good health and CMV-seronegative.

In nucleotides, the CDR3 is TGTGCCAGCAATTGGGAGGGACGGGGGTACGAGCAGTACTTC. This gives the protein CASNWEGRGYEQYF. The chain links TRBV11-2 to TRBJ2-7, with 7 bases lining up with TRBD2. V was clipped by 7 bases and J by 4 bases; unmatched bases: 10. Germline assignment: CDR1 SGHAT and CDR2 FQNNGV. CDR3 size: 14 residues.

The chain is built from TRBV21-1 and TRBJ2-1; the table calls TRBD2, which could not be checked here. TRBV21-1 counts as a pseudogene. The CDR3 has 18 residues. The CDR3 DNA is TGTGCCAGCAGCAAAGGCGAGCCCGGGGGGCGCTTCTACAATGAGCAGTTCTTC. Translated: CASSKGEPGGRFYNEQFF.